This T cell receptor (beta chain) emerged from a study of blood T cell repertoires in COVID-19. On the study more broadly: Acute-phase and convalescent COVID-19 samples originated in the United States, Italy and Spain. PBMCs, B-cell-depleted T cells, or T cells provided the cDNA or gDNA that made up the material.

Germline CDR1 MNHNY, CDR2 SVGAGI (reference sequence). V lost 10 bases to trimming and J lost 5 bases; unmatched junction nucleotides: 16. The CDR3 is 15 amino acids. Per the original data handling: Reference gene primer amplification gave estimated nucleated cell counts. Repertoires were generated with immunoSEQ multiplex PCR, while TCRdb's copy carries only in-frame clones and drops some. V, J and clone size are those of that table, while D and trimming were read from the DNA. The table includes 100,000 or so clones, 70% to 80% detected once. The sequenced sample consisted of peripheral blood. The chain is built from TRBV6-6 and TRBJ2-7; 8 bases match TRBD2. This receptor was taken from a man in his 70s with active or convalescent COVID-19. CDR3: CANPSRQAGEDEQYF. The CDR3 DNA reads TGTGCCAACCCGTCCCGTCAAGCGGGAGAAGACGAGCAGTACTTC.